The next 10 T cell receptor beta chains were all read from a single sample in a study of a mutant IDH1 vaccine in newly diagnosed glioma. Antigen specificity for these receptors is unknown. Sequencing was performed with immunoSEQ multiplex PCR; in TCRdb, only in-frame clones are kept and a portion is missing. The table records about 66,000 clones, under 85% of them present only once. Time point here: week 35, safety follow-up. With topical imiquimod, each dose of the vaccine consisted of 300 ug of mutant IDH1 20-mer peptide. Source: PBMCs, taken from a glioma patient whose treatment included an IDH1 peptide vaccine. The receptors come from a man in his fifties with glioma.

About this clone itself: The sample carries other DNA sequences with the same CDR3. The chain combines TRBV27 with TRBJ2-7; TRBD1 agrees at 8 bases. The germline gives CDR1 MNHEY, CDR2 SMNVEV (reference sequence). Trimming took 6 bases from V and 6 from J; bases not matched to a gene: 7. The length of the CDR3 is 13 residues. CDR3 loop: CASSDRGLGEQYF. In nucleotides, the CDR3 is TGTGCCAGCAGCGACAGGGGCCTGGGCGAGCAGTACTTC.

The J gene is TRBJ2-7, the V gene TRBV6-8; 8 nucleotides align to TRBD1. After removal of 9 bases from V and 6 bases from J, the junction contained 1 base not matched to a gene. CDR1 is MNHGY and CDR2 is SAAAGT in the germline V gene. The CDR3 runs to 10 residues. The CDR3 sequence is CARQGAEQYF. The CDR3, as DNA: TGTGCCAGGCAGGGGGCCGAGCAGTACTTC.

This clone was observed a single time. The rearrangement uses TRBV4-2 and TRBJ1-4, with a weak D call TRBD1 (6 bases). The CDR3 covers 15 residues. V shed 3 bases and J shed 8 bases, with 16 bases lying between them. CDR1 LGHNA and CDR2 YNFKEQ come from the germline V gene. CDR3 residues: CASSQIQGWEEKLFF. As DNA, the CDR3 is TGTGCCAGCAGCCAGATTCAGGGGTGGGAAGAAAAACTGTTTTTT.

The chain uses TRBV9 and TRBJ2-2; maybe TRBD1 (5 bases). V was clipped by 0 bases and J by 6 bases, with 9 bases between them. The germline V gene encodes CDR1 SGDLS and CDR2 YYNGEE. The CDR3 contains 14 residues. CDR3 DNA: TGTGCCAGCAGCGTAGAACAGGCACCCGGGGAGCTGTTTTTT. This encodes CASSVEQAPGELFF.

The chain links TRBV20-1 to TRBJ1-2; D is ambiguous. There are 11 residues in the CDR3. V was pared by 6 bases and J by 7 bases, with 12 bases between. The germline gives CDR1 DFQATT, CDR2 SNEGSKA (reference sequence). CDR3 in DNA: TGCAGTGCCCCGGGCTCAGGTGGCTACACCTTC. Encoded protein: CSAPGSGGYTF.

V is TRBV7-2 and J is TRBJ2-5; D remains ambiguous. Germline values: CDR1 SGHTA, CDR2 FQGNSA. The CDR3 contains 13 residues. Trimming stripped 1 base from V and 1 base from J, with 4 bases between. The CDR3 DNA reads TGTGCCAGCAGCTTAGGACTCCAAGAGACCCAGTACTTC. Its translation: CASSLGLQETQYF.

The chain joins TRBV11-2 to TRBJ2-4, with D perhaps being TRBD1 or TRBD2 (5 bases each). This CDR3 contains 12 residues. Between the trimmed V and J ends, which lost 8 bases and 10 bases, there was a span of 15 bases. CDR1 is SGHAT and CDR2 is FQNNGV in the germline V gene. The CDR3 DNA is TGTGCCAGCCTGGGGCTCCCGGGGATTCAGTACTTC. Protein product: CASLGLPGIQYF.

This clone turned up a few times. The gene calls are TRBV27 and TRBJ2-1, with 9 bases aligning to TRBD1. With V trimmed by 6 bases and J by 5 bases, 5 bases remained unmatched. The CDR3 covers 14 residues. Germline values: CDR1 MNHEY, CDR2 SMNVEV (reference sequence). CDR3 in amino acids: CASRPGTGNNEQFF. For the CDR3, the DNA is TGTGCCAGCAGACCCGGGACAGGGAACAATGAGCAGTTCTTC.

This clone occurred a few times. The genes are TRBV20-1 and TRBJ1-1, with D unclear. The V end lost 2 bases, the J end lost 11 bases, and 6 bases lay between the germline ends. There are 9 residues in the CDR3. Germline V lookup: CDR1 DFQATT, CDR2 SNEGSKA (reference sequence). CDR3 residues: CSARSHAFF. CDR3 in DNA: TGCAGTGCTAGAAGCCACGCTTTCTTT.

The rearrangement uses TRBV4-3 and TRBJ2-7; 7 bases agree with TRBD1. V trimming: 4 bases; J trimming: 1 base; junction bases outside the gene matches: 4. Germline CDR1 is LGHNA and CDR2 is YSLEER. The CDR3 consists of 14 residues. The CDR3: CASSRGQVSYEQYF. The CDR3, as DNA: TGCGCCAGCAGCCGAGGACAGGTGTCCTACGAGCAGTACTTC.